The text below deals with one TCR beta chain. This clonotype was detected ten times or more. No antigen is known for it. Nothing much larger sits one base from this clone, and base qualities are not available. The library was built by means of 5' RACE. TCRdb records Illumina HiSeq 2000 as the sequencer. Template switching introduced a universal primer binding site; the final cDNA contained a unique molecular identifier, enabling accurate counting of TCR cDNA molecules. Specific primers in the conserved constant-segment region were used to synthesize first-strand cDNA for TCR alpha and beta chains. To control for contamination, every cDNA library carried two barcodes: a SMART-Mk sample barcode plus Illumina barcodes. TruSeq adapter sequences along with Illumina sample barcodes were introduced in two successive PCR steps. The TCR alpha and beta cDNA libraries were sequenced on the Illumina HiSeq platform using custom primers. The authors processed their data as follows. MiGEC was used to process raw reads and extract unique molecular identifiers, and MiXCR was used to find CDR3 positions. For each individual, recombination models were inferred using an EM algorithm with the repgenHMM and IGoR tools. The tcR package in R was used for shared clonotype analysis, with sharing normalized by the product of cloneset sizes. To study raw recombination free of thymic and clonal selection effects, out-of-frame nonproductive sequences were analyzed. Starting from the raw public reads, TCRdb applied fastp trimming at Q25, assembled clones with MiXCR and retained in-frame beta chains. Rows are combined by CDR3 protein, so each entry shows the most common genes and DNA. The V and J calls reflect TCRdb's pipeline rather than the authors' work. Here the sample has under 350,000 distinct CDR3 sequences; 7.5% to 9.5% occur a single time. The top ten constitute 7% to 8.5% of the sample.

The data belong to a study of identical twins (dated by TCRdb to about 2016). As for the study more broadly: To test whether fetal clonotypes persist, this study deep-sequenced TCR alpha and beta repertoires from monozygotic twins, from unrelated adults of various ages, and from cord blood. To rule out contamination, the twin experiments were replicated at different times with different library preparation protocols.

From the cysteine through the phenylalanine, the CDR3 covers 14 amino acids. Only CDR3 DNA remains: 42 bases, in frame from the first base. CDR1 is given as SEHNR and CDR2 as FQNEAQ, both from the germline V gene (reference sequence). The germline ends are 13 bases apart after V is trimmed by 5 bases and J by 4 bases. Results and caveats for the whole study, not just this receptor: Zero-insertion analyses could be partly confounded by invariant T cells such as MAIT and iNKT, though diverse VJ usage argued against such confounding for most clonotypes. In monozygotic twins, out-of-frame TCR alpha sharing was systematically underestimated by recombination models, although the models agreed with sharing between unrelated individuals. Fewer insertions were carried by abundant cord blood beta clonotypes; a weaker similar trend was observed in young adult naive repertoires, while no such trend was observed in memory repertoires. Because the same donors could not be followed over many years, the conclusions relied on cross-sectional statistical analysis. Compared with coincidental sharing between unrelated individuals, an excess of low generation-probability sequences was observed among out-of-frame TCR alpha sequences shared between twins. Excess twin sharing in beta out-of-frame sequences was weaker because fewer shared sequences lowered the signal-to-noise ratio.

Every donor was a healthy Caucasian. The twin cohort comprised three pairs of female monozygotic twins, all aged about 18 to 29 years. CD4+ and CD8+ T cell populations were isolated with positive isolation kits from Invitrogen. This sample also belongs to another study, concerning yellow fever vaccine responses in identical twins. The second source states: According to the authors, in identical twins the way T cells responded to vaccination appeared partly convergent and partly personalized. Focusing on identical twins, the study followed the T cell clones that responded to the vaccine, and did so with precision.

The rearrangement combines TRBV7-9 with TRBJ2-3; the D element might be TRBD1 or TRBD2, as each aligns at 5 bases. The sequenced material came from CD8+ T cells sorted from blood. The TCR sequence derives from a woman aged 18-29 years in good health. Here the CDR3 is given as CASSRPQEADTQYF. In nucleotide form, the sequence is TGTGCCAGCAGCCGACCACAGGAGGCAGATACGCAGTATTTT.